The 29 T cell receptor beta chains reported below all come from one sample, sequenced in a study of T cells after yellow fever vaccination. MiXCR, applied by TCRdb to the 5' RACE reads, yields one record per CDR3 protein. The data show just under 600,000 distinct CDR3 sequences, roughly 13% seen once. The sequencing here drew on PBMCs, taken on the day of the yellow fever booster vaccination. These receptors were obtained from a man under 40 who received the YFV17D yellow fever vaccine.

As regards this clonotype: This may be a read error: a much more frequent sequence differs by one nucleotide. This rearrangement joins TRBV7-2 to TRBJ2-7, with D perhaps TRBD1 (5 bases). Germline values: CDR1 SGHTA, CDR2 FQGNSA. The CDR3 totals 12 residues. The V end lost 5 bases, the J end lost 3 bases, and 8 bases lay between the germline ends. The CDR3 sequence is CASSVGVYEQYF. CDR3 in DNA: TGTGCCAGCAGCGTAGGGGTCTACGAGCAGTACTTC.

The rearrangement joins TRBV25-1 to TRBJ2-7; maybe TRBD1 (6 bases). The V end lost 2 bases, the J end lost 0 bases, and 8 bases lay between the germline ends. Germline V gives CDR1 MGHDK, CDR2 SYGVNS. This CDR3 has 14 amino acids. This chain's CDR3 is CASSEGQSSYEQYF. As DNA, the CDR3 is TGTGCCAGCAGTGAAGGACAGAGCTCCTACGAGCAGTACTTC.

This chain joins TRBV3-1 and TRBJ1-1, with TRBD1 matching over 7 bases. After removal of 9 bases from V and 0 bases from J, the junction contained 4 bases not matched to a gene. The CDR3 spans 13 residues. Germline V gene lookup returns CDR1 LGHDT and CDR2 YNNKEL (reference sequence). The CDR3 sequence is CASSGGVNTEAFF. CDR3 DNA sequence: TGTGCCAGTTCAGGGGGAGTGAACACTGAAGCTTTCTTT.

This rearrangement joins TRBV29-1 to TRBJ2-3; TRBD2 might be the D (6 bases). Germline CDR1 and CDR2: SQVTM and ANQGSEA. This CDR3 comprises 13 residues. Trimming stripped 7 bases from V and 2 bases from J, with 13 bases between. The CDR3 nucleotides read TGCAGCGGGGGGGAGAATCCCACAGATACGCAGTATTTT. Protein product: CSGGENPTDTQYF.

The V gene is TRBV7-8, the J gene TRBJ2-1; D remains unclear. V dropped 5 bases and J dropped 8 bases, with 16 bases sitting between them. CDR3 size: 14 residues. Germline values: CDR1 SGHVS, CDR2 FQNEAQ. The CDR3 protein is CASSPTASSDEQFF. The CDR3 coding sequence is TGTGCCAGCAGCCCCACAGCCTCCAGTGATGAGCAGTTCTTC.

This clonotype was recorded a few times. The chain uses TRBV12-3 or TRBV12-4 and TRBJ1-3; TRBD1 might be the D (5 bases). The ends were cut back, 6 bases at V and 3 bases at J, with 18 bases in the middle. The CDR3 sequence is 16 residues long. The CDR3 loop is CASRPLGTSYGNTIYF. The CDR3 DNA sequence: TGTGCCAGCAGGCCCCTCGGGACTTCGTATGGAAACACCATATATTTT.

This sequence joins TRBV7-9 and TRBJ2-7, with D tentatively TRBD1 (6 bases). Trimming removed 4 bases at V and 8 bases at J, with 21 bases between. CDR3 length: 15 residues. Germline loops: CDR1 SEHNR, CDR2 FQNEAQ (reference sequence). The chain's CDR3 is CASSSPSGQGSKQYF. CDR3 DNA sequence: TGTGCCAGCAGCTCACCCTCGGGGCAGGGGAGTAAGCAGTACTTC.

The chain is built from TRBV6-2 or TRBV6-3 and TRBJ1-6, with 8 bases matching TRBD1. Germline V gives CDR1 MNHEY, CDR2 SVGEGT. The V segment lost 4 bases and the J segment 1 base; nucleotides outside the gene matches: 3. The CDR3 is made up of 16 amino acids. The CDR3 nucleotides read TGTGCCAGCAGTTCTCGGACAGGGTCCTATAATTCACCCCTCCACTTT. As protein: CASSSRTGSYNSPLHF.

Many counts were recorded for this clonotype. The rearrangement joins TRBV7-9 to TRBJ2-7, with 8 positions matching TRBD2. CDR3 length equals 13 residues. The J segment lost 5 bases and the V segment lost 11 bases, leaving 11 bases of the junction unmatched. CDR1 is SEHNR, CDR2 FQNEAQ, per germline (reference sequence). The CDR3 region has the DNA TGTGCCGGGGCCCGGGAGGGCCTCGACGAGCAGTACTTC. This sequence encodes CAGAREGLDEQYF.

This clonotype was picked up many times. The J gene is TRBJ2-2, the V gene TRBV9; possible D gene TRBD1, 5 bases. V lost 4 bases, J lost 5 bases, and 12 bases lay in between. CDR3 size: 14 residues. Germline CDR1 is SGDLS and CDR2 is YYNGEE. Written as DNA, the CDR3 is TGTGCCAGCAGCCCCGACAGAACTACCGGGGAGCTGTTTTTT. Protein: CASSPDRTTGELFF.

This clonotype was counted once. V is TRBV29-1 and J is TRBJ2-3, with TRBD1 as a possible D gene (6 bases). CDR1 is SQVTM and CDR2 is ANQGSEA in the germline V gene. This CDR3 contains 14 residues. Trimming stripped 7 bases from V and 2 bases from J, with 16 bases between. Here the CDR3 reads CSESTGGPTDTQYF. In DNA, the CDR3 is TGCAGCGAGTCGACAGGAGGCCCCACAGATACGCAGTATTTT.

The rearrangement links TRBV7-2 to TRBJ2-7; D unclear. V was pared by 1 base and J by 5 bases, with 9 bases between. The CDR3 consists of 13 residues. Germline V CDR1 and CDR2: SGHTA, FQGNSA. CDR3 sequence: CASSLEGRNEQYF. CDR3 in DNA: TGTGCCAGCAGCTTAGAGGGTAGGAACGAGCAGTACTTC.

This clonotype was seen a handful of times. This chain connects TRBV11-1 to TRBJ2-1, with TRBD2 matching over 14 bases. Unmatched junction bases numbered 7, after V lost 3 bases and J lost 3 bases. The CDR3 runs to 18 residues. Germline CDR1 SGHAT, CDR2 FQDESV (reference sequence). As DNA, the CDR3 is TGTGCCAGCAGCTTTCGCTGGACTAGCGGGAGGAACTACAATGAGCAGTTCTTC. Its translation is CASSFRWTSGRNYNEQFF.

V gene TRBV30 combines with J gene TRBJ2-2, with D perhaps TRBD2 (7 bases). Germline CDR1 and CDR2: GTSNPN and SVGIG (reference sequence). This CDR3 contains 15 residues. V was cut by 2 bases and J by 5 bases, with 15 bases left in between. As DNA, the CDR3 is TGTGCCTGGAGTAAGGGGGGAGGGAGGACCGGGGAGCTGTTTTTT. This sequence encodes CAWSKGGGRTGELFF. The whole variable domain, filled in from reference TRBV30 and TRBJ2-2, reads SQTIHQWPATLVQPVGSPLSLECTVEGTSNPNLYWYRQAAGRGLQLLFYSVGIGQISSEVPQNLSASRPQDRQFILSSKKLLLSDSGFYLCAWSKGGGRTGELFFGEGSRLTVL.

The chain has TRBV6-5 and TRBJ2-7, with 7 bases identical to TRBD1. V gave up 0 bases and J gave up 3 bases; unmatched junction bases: 2. Germline V gene data show CDR1 as MNHEY and CDR2 as SVGAGI. The CDR3 is 14 residues long. CDR3 sequence: CASSYSAGGYEQYF. CDR3 coding DNA: TGTGCCAGCAGTTACTCCGCAGGGGGCTACGAGCAGTACTTC.

In its sample, this clonotype was seen a few times. The rearrangement links TRBV5-1 to TRBJ1-5; no clear D. V lost 0 bases and J lost 4, with 11 bases in between. The CDR3 spans 15 residues. The V gene's germline CDR1 is SGHRS and CDR2 YFSETQ. In DNA, the CDR3 is TGCGCCAGCAGCTTGGGTGAGGGTCGGAATCAGCCCCAGCATTTT. Residues: CASSLGEGRNQPQHF.

This clonotype turned up a few times. V usage is TRBV12-3 or TRBV12-4 and J usage is TRBJ2-7, with D possibly called TRBD1 or TRBD2 (5 bases each). The ends were cut back, 3 bases at V and 4 bases at J, with 16 bases in the middle. This CDR3 comprises 15 residues. The CDR3 bases are TGTGCCAGCAGTTTTGTGGGGGTCGTTCTTTACGAGCAGTACTTC. Translated: CASSFVGVVLYEQYF.

There are a few counts of this clonotype. The chain uses TRBV14 and TRBJ2-1, with a possible D match to TRBD2 (5 bases). The V and J ends lost 4 bases and 7 bases respectively, with 14 bases between them. The CDR3 spans 14 residues. Per germline, CDR1 SGHDN and CDR2 FVKESK. Here the CDR3 DNA reads TGTGCCAGCAGCCCGACTACCTTGGGGAATGAGCAGTTCTTC. It yields the protein CASSPTTLGNEQFF.

In this sample, this clonotype turned up a few times. The chain recombines TRBV6-1 with TRBJ2-7; 8 bases agree with TRBD2. V was pared by 6 bases and J by 4 bases, with 5 bases of the junction left unmatched. This CDR3 has 13 amino acids. The germline V gene has CDR1 MNHNS and CDR2 SASEGT. CDR3 DNA sequence: TGTGCCAGCAGGGCAGGCGGGAGGTACGAGCAGTACTTC. Its translation: CASRAGGRYEQYF.

The genes are TRBV20-1 and TRBJ1-1; possible D gene TRBD1, 5 bases. V lost 3 bases, J lost 4 bases, and 15 bases lay in between. This CDR3 spans 14 amino acids. Germline V gene lookup returns CDR1 DFQATT and CDR2 SNEGSKA (reference sequence). CDR3 region: CSARTGVLGTEAFF. CDR3 nucleotides: TGCAGTGCTAGGACGGGGGTTTTAGGCACTGAAGCTTTCTTT.

This clonotype showed up just a few times. This chain uses TRBV20-1 with TRBJ2-3; a possible D gene is TRBD2 (6 bases). The germline V gene encodes CDR1 DFQATT and CDR2 SNEGSKA (reference sequence). V was trimmed by 2 bases and J by 2 bases, leaving 14 bases between them. CDR3 length equals 15 residues. CDR3 DNA: TGCAGTGCTAGAAGCTCGCGCGGGAACACAGATACGCAGTATTTT. This sequence encodes CSARSSRGNTDTQYF.

This clonotype was seen a handful of times. The CDR3 DNA sequence: TGTGCCAGCAGCCTCCCCCTAGCGGGAGTGGGTGGTCTAAAGACCGGGGAGCTGTTTTTT. Translation: CASSLPLAGVGGLKTGELFF. The chain uses TRBV7-3 and TRBJ2-2; 10 bases are shared with TRBD2. Germline lookup yields CDR1 SGHTA and CDR2 FQGTGA. The CDR3 is 20 amino acids. Trimming removed 5 bases from V and 5 bases from J; junction bases left unmatched: 20. Based on the CDR3 plus reference TRBV7-3 and TRBJ2-2, the full variable domain is GAGVSQTPSNKVTEKGKYVELRCDPISGHTALYWYRQSLGQGPEFLIYFQGTGAADDSGLPNDRFFAVRPEGSVSTLKIQRTERGDSAVYLCASSLPLAGVGGLKTGELFFGEGSRLTVL.

This clonotype was counted only a few times. This chain uses TRBV12-3 or TRBV12-4 with TRBJ2-3; the D call may be TRBD1 or TRBD2 (5 bases each). V was shortened by 3 bases and J by 4 bases, with 14 bases between the two germline ends. This CDR3 comprises 15 residues. The CDR3: CASSFPRGEADTQYF. In DNA form, the CDR3 reads TGTGCCAGCAGTTTTCCCCGGGGCGAGGCAGATACGCAGTATTTT.

The V gene is TRBV7-3, the J gene TRBJ2-1; 8 bases line up with TRBD1. Germline loops: CDR1 SGHTA, CDR2 FQGTGA. With 5 bases clipped from V and 6 bases from J, the junction kept 15 bases outside the gene matches. The CDR3 runs to 17 residues. The CDR3, as DNA: TGTGCCAGCAGCCGAGCTGACGGGACAGGTTACTCCAATGAGCAGTTCTTC. Protein: CASSRADGTGYSNEQFF.

This chain connects TRBV7-6 to TRBJ2-2; tentative D call: TRBD1 (5 bases). Trimming shortened V by 4 bases and J by 7 bases, and 16 bases separated the two germline ends. This CDR3 has 15 residues. The germline CDR1 and CDR2 sequences are SGHVS and FNYEAQ. In DNA, the CDR3 is TGTGCCAGCAGCTCTAGGGGATCCTGGGGCGGGGAGCTGTTTTTT. Translated, it gives CASSSRGSWGGELFF.

This clonotype was seen a few times. The rearrangement links TRBV11-2 to TRBJ2-2, with D hard to call. V lost 5 bases to trimming and J lost 0 bases, with 7 bases between them. Germline lookup yields CDR1 SGHAT and CDR2 FQNNGV. This CDR3 comprises 14 residues. The DNA for the CDR3 is TGTGCCAGCAGCGATTGGCCGAACACCGGGGAGCTGTTTTTT. Amino acids: CASSDWPNTGELFF.

This clonotype was seen many times. This rearrangement joins TRBV29-1 to TRBJ2-1; D is perhaps TRBD2 (5 bases). The CDR3 runs to 14 residues. Germline CDR1 SQVTM, CDR2 ANQGSEA. The ends were cut back, 3 bases at V and 3 bases at J, with 12 bases in the middle. Here the CDR3 DNA reads TGCAGCGTTGATATGGCGACTATCTACAATGAGCAGTTCTTC. Encoded protein: CSVDMATIYNEQFF.

The chain has TRBV12-3 or TRBV12-4 and TRBJ2-1; D unclear. V lost 8 bases to trimming and J lost 5 bases, with 13 bases between them. CDR3 size: 13 residues. CDR3 amino acids: CASHLADDNEQFF. The CDR3 DNA is TGTGCCAGCCACTTAGCCGACGACAATGAGCAGTTCTTC.

Here the CDR3 DNA reads TGCGCCAGCGGCGTCTCCAACCTCTACGAGCAGTACTTC. Amino acid sequence: CASGVSNLYEQYF. The chain is built from TRBV5-1 and TRBJ2-7; D is unresolved. Per the germline V gene, CDR1 is SGHRS and CDR2 is YFSETQ. The V end was cut by 7 bases, the J end by 3 bases, with 14 bases between. The CDR3 is made up of 13 amino acids.